Listed here is a single TCR beta chain. Its antigen is not known. Germline assignment: CDR1 SQVTM and CDR2 ANQGSEA. The CDR3 sequence is 16 residues long. The germline V and J ends were trimmed by 3 bases and 9 bases, with 24 bases remaining between them. The study treated chemo-refractory metastatic non-small-cell lung cancer patients with focal radiation plus ipilimumab CTLA-4 blockade. Generated by immunoSEQ multiplex PCR, the TCRdb table keeps only in-frame clones and is missing some. The sample comprises tens of thousands of clones, 70% to 85% of which are singletons, and roughly 9.7% rests with the top ten. This specimen comes from a study of radiotherapy plus CTLA-4 blockade in lung cancer. Study-level background: Patients showed objective responses in 18% of cases, and disease control was achieved by approximately 30%.

Study-level results: Tumor-origin TCR clones grew in blood after radiotherapy plus ipilimumab. Interferon-beta, together with early blood T cell clone dynamics, reportedly best predicted response.

The sequence derives from a human donor with non-small cell lung cancer who had a complete response to radiotherapy plus ipilimumab. The chain couples TRBV29-1 to TRBJ2-1, with D possibly TRBD1 on 6 matching bases. The specimen was peripheral blood, collected from a patient treated with radiotherapy plus ipilimumab. The CDR3 bases are TGCAGCGTTGATGGTACGCCAGGGGTTCGCGAGGGTGAGCAGTTCTTC. Protein: CSVDGTPGVREGEQFF.